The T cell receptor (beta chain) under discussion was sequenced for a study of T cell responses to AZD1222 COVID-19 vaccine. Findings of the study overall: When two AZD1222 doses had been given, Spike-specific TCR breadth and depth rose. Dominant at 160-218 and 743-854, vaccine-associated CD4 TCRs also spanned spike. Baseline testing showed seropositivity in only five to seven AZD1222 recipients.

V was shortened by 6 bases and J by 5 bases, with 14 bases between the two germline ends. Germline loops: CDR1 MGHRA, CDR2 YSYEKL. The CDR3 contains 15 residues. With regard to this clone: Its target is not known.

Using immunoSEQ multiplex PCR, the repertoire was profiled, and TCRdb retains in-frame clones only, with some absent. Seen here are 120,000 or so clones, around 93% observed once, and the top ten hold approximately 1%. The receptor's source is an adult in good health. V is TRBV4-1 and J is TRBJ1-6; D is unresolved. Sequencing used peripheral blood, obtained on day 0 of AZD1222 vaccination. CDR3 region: CASRRTAADNSPLHF. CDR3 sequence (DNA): TGCGCCAGCAGAAGGACGGCCGCAGATAATTCACCCCTCCACTTT.